This TCR beta chain was identified during a study of patients and donors after allogeneic stem cell transplantation. This clonotype is large within its sample. The CDR3 is 13 amino acids. V was clipped by 5 bases and J by 12 bases, with 20 bases between them. TCRdb re-called the RT-PCR reads with MiXCR, one entry per CDR3 protein. The repertoire holds roughly 1,800 distinct CDR3 sequences, with over 3.5% as singletons. The V gene is TRBV12-3 or TRBV12-4, the J gene TRBJ2-7, with D maybe TRBD2 (5 bases). The sequence was collected from a human donor who was either an allogeneic HSCT recipient or a stem cell or donor lymphocyte infusion donor (not recorded which). It is not recorded whose cells these are; they may come from a transplant donor. Sequenced material: blood, either unsorted or a sorted T cell fraction (not recorded which). The CDR3 loop is CASSASGIPRAYF. The DNA of the CDR3 is TGTGCCAGCAGTGCATCCGGGATTCCTCGAGCGTACTTC.